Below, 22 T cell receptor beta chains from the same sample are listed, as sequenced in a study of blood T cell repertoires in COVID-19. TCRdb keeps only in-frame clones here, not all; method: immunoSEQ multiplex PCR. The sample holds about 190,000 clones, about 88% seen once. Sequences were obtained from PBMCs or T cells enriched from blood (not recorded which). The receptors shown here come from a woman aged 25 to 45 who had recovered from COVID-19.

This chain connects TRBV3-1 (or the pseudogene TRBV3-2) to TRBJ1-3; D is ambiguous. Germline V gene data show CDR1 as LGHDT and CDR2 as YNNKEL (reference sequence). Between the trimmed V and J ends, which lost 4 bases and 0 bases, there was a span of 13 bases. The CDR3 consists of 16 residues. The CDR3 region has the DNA TGTGCCAGCAGCCGGACTGGACTGAGCTCTGGAAACACCATATATTTT. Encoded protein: CASSRTGLSSGNTIYF.

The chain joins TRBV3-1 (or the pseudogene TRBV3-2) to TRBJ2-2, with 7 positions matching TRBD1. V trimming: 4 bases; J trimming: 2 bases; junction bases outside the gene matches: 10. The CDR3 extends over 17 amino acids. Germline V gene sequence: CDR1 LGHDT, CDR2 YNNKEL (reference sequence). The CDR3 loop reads CASSPIPGGKNTGELFF. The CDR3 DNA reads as TGTGCCAGCAGCCCGATCCCAGGGGGTAAAAACACCGGGGAGCTGTTTTTT.

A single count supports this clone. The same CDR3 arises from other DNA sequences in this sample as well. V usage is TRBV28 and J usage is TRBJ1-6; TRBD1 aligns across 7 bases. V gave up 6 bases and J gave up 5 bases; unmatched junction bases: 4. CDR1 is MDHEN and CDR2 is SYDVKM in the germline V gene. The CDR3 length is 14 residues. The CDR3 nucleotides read TGTGCCAGCAGGACAGGGTCGAATAATTCACCCCTCCACTTT. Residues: CASRTGSNNSPLHF.

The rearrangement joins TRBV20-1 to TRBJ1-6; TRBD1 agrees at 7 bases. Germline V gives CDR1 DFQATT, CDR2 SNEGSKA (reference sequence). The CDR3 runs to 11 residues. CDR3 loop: CSPGGNSPLHF. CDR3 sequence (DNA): TGCAGCCCAGGGGGTAATTCACCCCTCCACTTT.

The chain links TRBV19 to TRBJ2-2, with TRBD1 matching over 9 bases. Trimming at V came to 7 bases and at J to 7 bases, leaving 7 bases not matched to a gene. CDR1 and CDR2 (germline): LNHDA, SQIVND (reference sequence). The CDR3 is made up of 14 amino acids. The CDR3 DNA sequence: TGTGCCAGTATAAGACAGGGGGTGGTCGGGGAGCTGTTTTTT. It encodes CASIRQGVVGELFF.

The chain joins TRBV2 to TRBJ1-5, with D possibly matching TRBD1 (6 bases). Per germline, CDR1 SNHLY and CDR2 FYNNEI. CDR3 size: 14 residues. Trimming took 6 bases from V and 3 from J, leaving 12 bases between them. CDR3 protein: CASRETGTNQPQHF. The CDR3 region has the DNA TGTGCCAGCAGAGAAACAGGGACCAATCAGCCCCAGCATTTT.

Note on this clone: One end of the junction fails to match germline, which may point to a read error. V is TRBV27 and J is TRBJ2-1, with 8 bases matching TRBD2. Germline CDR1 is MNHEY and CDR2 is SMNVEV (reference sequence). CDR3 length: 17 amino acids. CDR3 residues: CASSLDPSGSSHNEQFF. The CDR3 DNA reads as TGTGCCAGCAGTTTAGACCCCAGCGGGAGCTCCCACAATGAGCAGTTCTTC.

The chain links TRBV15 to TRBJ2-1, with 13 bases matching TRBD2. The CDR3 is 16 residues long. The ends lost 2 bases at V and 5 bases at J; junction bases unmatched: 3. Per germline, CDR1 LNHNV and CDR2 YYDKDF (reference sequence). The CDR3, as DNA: TGTGCCACCAGCAGAACTAGCGGGAGGGCCAACAATGAGCAGTTCTTC. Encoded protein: CATSRTSGRANNEQFF.

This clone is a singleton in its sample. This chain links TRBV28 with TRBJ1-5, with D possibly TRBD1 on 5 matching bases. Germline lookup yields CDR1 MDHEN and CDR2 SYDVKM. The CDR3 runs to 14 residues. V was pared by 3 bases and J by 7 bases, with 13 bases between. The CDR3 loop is CASSLTALRQPQHF. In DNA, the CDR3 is TGTGCCAGCAGTTTGACAGCTCTCAGGCAGCCCCAGCATTTT.

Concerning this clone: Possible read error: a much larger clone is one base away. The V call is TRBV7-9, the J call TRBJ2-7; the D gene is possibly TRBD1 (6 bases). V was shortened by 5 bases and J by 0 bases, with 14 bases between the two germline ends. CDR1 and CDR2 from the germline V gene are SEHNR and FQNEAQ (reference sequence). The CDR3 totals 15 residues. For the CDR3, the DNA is TGTGCCAGCAGCCCCGGGGACAAGAGCTCCTACGAGCAGTACTTC. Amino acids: CASSPGDKSSYEQYF.

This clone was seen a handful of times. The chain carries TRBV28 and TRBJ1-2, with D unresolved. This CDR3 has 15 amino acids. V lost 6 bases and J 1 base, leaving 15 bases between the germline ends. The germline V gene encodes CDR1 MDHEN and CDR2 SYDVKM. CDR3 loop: CASSPPNRYNYGYTF. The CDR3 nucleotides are TGTGCCAGCAGCCCCCCTAACCGGTATAACTATGGCTACACCTTC.

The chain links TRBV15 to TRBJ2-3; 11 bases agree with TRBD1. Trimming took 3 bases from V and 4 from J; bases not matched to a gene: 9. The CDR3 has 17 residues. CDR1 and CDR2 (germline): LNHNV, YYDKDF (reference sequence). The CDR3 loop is CATSRGSGTGGSDTQYF. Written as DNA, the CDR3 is TGTGCCACCAGCAGGGGCTCCGGGACAGGGGGTTCAGATACGCAGTATTTT.

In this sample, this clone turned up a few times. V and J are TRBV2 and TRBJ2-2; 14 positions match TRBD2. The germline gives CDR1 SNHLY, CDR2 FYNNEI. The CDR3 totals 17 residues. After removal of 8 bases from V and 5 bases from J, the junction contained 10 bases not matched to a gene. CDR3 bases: TGTGCCAGCCCTCGGACTAGCGGGGGGCGGTGGACCGGGGAGCTGTTTTTT. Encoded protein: CASPRTSGGRWTGELFF.

CDR3 region: CSVDRALSDTQYF. CDR3 nucleotide sequence: TGCAGCGTGGACAGGGCTTTGTCAGATACGCAGTATTTT. The chain couples TRBV29-1 to TRBJ2-3; 8 positions match TRBD1. V dropped 6 bases and J dropped 4; count of bases not matched to a gene: 6. In germline, CDR1 is SQVTM, CDR2 ANQGSEA. CDR3 length: 13 residues.

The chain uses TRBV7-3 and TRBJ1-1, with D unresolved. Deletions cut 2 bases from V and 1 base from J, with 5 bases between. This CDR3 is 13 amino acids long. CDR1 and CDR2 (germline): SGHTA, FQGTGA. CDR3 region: CASSLVRNTEAFF. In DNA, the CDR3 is TGTGCCAGCAGCTTAGTCAGGAACACTGAAGCTTTCTTT.

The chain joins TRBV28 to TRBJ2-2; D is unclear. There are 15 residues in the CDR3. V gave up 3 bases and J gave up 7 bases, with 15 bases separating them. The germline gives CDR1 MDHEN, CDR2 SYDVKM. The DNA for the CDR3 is TGTGCCAGCAGTTTCCATAGAGCCTCGAACGGGGAGCTGTTTTTT. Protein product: CASSFHRASNGELFF. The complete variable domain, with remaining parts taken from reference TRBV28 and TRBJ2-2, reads DVKVTQSSRYLVKRTGEKVFLECVQDMDHENMFWYRQDPGLGLRLIYFSYDVKMKEKGDIPEGYSVSREKKERFSLILESASTNQTSMYLCASSFHRASNGELFFGEGSRLTVL.

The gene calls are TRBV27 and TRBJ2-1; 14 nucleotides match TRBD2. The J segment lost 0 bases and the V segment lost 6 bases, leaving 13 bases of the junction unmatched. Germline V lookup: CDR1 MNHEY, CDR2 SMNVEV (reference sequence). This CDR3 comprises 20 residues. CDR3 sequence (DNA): TGTGCCAGCAGCCTCGCTGGGACTAGCGGGGGACCAATCTCCTACAATGAGCAGTTCTTC. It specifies CASSLAGTSGGPISYNEQFF.

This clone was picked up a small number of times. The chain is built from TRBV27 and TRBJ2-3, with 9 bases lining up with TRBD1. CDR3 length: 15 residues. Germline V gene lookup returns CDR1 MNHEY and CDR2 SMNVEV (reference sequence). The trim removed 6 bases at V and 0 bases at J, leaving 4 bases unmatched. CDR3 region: CASSETGGSTDTQYF. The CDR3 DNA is TGTGCCAGCAGCGAAACAGGGGGCAGCACAGATACGCAGTATTTT.

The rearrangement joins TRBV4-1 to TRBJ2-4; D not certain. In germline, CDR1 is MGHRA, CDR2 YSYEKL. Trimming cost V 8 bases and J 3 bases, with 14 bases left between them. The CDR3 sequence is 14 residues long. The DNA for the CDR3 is TGCGCCAGCCGAAATCCGGGTGGCAAAAACATTCAGTACTTC. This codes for CASRNPGGKNIQYF.

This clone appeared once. CDR3 DNA sequence: TGTGCCAGTAGGCCGGACAGGGCAAAGCCCCAGCATTTT. This translates into CASRPDRAKPQHF. This chain uses TRBV19 with TRBJ1-5, with 8 bases that match TRBD1. V shed 6 bases and J 8 bases; nucleotides not matched to a gene: 6. Germline assignment: CDR1 LNHDA and CDR2 SQIVND (reference sequence). The CDR3 has 13 amino acids.

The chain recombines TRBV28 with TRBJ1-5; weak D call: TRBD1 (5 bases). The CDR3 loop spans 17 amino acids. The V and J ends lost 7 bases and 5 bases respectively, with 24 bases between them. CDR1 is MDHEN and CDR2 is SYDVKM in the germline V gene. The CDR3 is CASTTGGVDSSYQPQHF. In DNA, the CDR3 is TGTGCCAGCACAACGGGCGGGGTTGACAGCAGCTATCAGCCCCAGCATTTT.

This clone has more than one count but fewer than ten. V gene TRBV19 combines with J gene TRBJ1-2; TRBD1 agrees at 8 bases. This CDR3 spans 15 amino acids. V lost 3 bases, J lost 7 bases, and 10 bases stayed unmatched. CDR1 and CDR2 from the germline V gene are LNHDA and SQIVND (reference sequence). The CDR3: CASSISRQGSSGYTF. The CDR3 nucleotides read TGTGCCAGTAGTATTTCGAGACAGGGGTCAAGTGGCTACACCTTC.